This record covers a single T cell receptor (beta chain). Its specificity is not known. These data come from a study of T cell repertoires in cytomegalovirus infection. Study summary: It was recently identified HLA-C-restricted and well-studied HLA-B-restricted CMV epitopes that the study used.

TCRdb itself ran the reads through MiXCR, one entry per CDR3 protein. Of some 590,000 distinct CDR3 sequences listed, almost 40% are singletons. Trimming took 3 bases from V and 8 from J, leaving 10 bases between them. Germline CDR1 KGHSH, CDR2 LQKENI. CDR3 size: 12 residues. This chain joins TRBV18 and TRBJ1-1; D unresolved. Source: cultured PBMCs, taken from culture after CMV antigen stimulation. This clonotype was sampled from a human donor in good health (CMV status not recorded). Some clones in this sample may be carry-over from other donors' samples. CDR3 sequence reads: CASSPLAVEAFF. CDR3 DNA sequence: TGTGCCAGCTCACCCCTTGCGGTCGAAGCTTTCTTT.